A single sample is the source of the 32 T cell receptor beta chains below, sequenced in a study of spatial heterogeneity in lung cancer. Study observations and caveats: The study found that expanded intratumoral alpha and beta TCR counts tracked tumor mutation counts.

No antigens are known for them. Regarding time point: sample taken at primary tumor resection. TCRdb re-called the 5' RACE reads through MiXCR, storing one row per CDR3 protein. The data contain tens of thousands of distinct CDR3 sequences, about 15% of them seen just once; the ten biggest clones take up 30% to 40%. The sample consisted of lung tumor tissue, taken at surgery. These receptors originate from a female donor with early-stage non-small cell lung cancer.

This clonotype was counted only a few times. The CDR3, as DNA: TGCGCCAGCAGCCGATGGGACCCTAGAATCACAGATACGCAGTATTTT. It translates to CASSRWDPRITDTQYF. This chain connects TRBV5-1 to TRBJ2-3; D tentatively reads TRBD1 or TRBD2 (5 bases each). The germline gives CDR1 SGHRS, CDR2 YFSETQ. V lost 4 bases and J lost 2, with 17 bases in between. This CDR3 contains 16 residues.

This clonotype was observed a few times. V and J are TRBV5-6 and TRBJ2-5, with D uncertain. V lost 0 bases to trimming and J lost 5 bases, with 5 bases between them. This CDR3 has 12 residues. Germline assignment: CDR1 SGHDT and CDR2 YYEEEE. The CDR3 protein is CASSLVRETQYF. The DNA of the CDR3 is TGTGCCAGCAGCTTGGTCCGGGAGACCCAGTACTTC.

This chain links TRBV3-1 with TRBJ2-1, with D possibly matching TRBD2 (5 bases). This CDR3 is built from 15 residues. CDR1 and CDR2 (germline): LGHDT, YNNKEL (reference sequence). The V end lost 0 bases, the J end lost 8 bases, and 14 bases lay between the germline ends. CDR3 sequence (DNA): TGTGCCAGCAGCCAAGATGAAATGAGCGGCGATGAGCAGTTCTTC. This translates into CASSQDEMSGDEQFF.

This clonotype was recorded many times. The chain couples TRBV12-3 or TRBV12-4 to TRBJ2-1, with D perhaps matching TRBD2 (6 bases). The CDR3 contains 14 residues. The V end lost 3 bases, the J end lost 7 bases, and 13 bases lay between the germline ends. CDR3 in DNA: TGTGCCAGCAGTTTGGCAGGAGGGAAAAATGAGCAGTTCTTC. Protein sequence: CASSLAGGKNEQFF.

The chain has TRBV4-1 and TRBJ2-7; perhaps TRBD2 as D (6 bases). CDR1 and CDR2 (germline): MGHRA, YSYEKL. The germline V and J ends were trimmed by 0 bases and 5 bases, with 14 bases remaining between them. This CDR3 region has 15 residues. Written as DNA, the CDR3 is TGCGCCAGCAGCCAAGAGGGGCTAGCGAGCAACGAGCAGTACTTC. It is translated as CASSQEGLASNEQYF.

This clonotype qualifies as medium-sized (0.01 to 0.1%). The chain couples TRBV6-5 to TRBJ1-2, with 9 bases that match TRBD1. The germline V gene encodes CDR1 MNHEY and CDR2 SVGAGI. The ends lost 4 bases at V and 8 bases at J; junction bases unmatched: 8. CDR3 size: 14 residues. The DNA for the CDR3 is TGTGCCAGCAGTTCAACATCGACAGGGGGAGGCTACACCTTC. This translates into CASSSTSTGGGYTF.

This clonotype was observed many times. The rearrangement links TRBV29-1 to TRBJ2-1; 8 bases align to TRBD2. With V trimmed by 6 bases and J by 5 bases, 12 bases remained unmatched. The germline CDR1 and CDR2 sequences are SQVTM and ANQGSEA. This CDR3 is 15 amino acids long. CDR3 coding DNA: TGCAGCGTCCCCCTAAGTAGCGGGGACCACAATGAGCAGTTCTTC. As protein: CSVPLSSGDHNEQFF.

The CDR3 DNA reads TGTGCCAGCAGACCCCGGACAGGTTTACTACTAGCCAAAAACATTCAGTACTTC. Its protein is CASRPRTGLLLAKNIQYF. The chain has TRBV4-2 and TRBJ2-4; TRBD1 matches 7 bases. The CDR3 is made up of 18 amino acids. From germline, CDR1 is LGHNA and CDR2 YNFKEQ. V trimming: 6 bases; J trimming: 0 bases; junction bases outside the gene matches: 14.

The chain joins TRBV5-1 to TRBJ2-1; D uncertain. CDR3 length equals 16 residues. Trimming stripped 7 bases from V and 10 bases from J, with 27 bases between. The germline CDR1 and CDR2 sequences are SGHRS and YFSETQ. The CDR3 loop is CASSSPLRSAVVEQFF. Here the CDR3 DNA reads TGCGCCAGCTCGAGTCCCCTCAGATCGGCTGTTGTCGAGCAGTTCTTC.

This clonotype was observed at least ten times. The V gene is TRBV5-6, the J gene TRBJ2-3; D may be TRBD2 (5 bases). Trimming took off 9 bases at V and 4 bases at J, with 12 bases between the two ends. Germline loops: CDR1 SGHDT, CDR2 YYEEEE. The CDR3 extends over 12 amino acids. CDR3 in amino acids: CATRAGADTQYF. The CDR3 DNA sequence: TGTGCCACCCGAGCCGGGGCAGATACGCAGTATTTT. Complete variable domain (other parts from reference TRBV5-6 and TRBJ2-3): DAGVTQSPTHLIKTRGQQVTLRCSPKSGHDTVSWYQQALGQGPQFIFQYYEEEERQRGNFPDRFSGHQFPNYSSELNVNALLLGDSALYLCATRAGADTQYFGPGTRLTVL.

This clonotype was counted ten times or more. V is TRBV9 and J is TRBJ2-2, with D perhaps being TRBD1 or TRBD2 (7 bases each). CDR1 is SGDLS, CDR2 YYNGEE, per germline. CDR3 length: 16 residues. The germline V and J ends were trimmed by 3 bases and 7 bases, with 19 bases remaining between them. This CDR3 is CASSAQFTGEGGELFF. The CDR3 nucleotides are TGTGCCAGCAGCGCCCAATTCACAGGGGAGGGCGGGGAGCTGTTTTTT.

This clonotype was picked up a small number of times. This rearrangement joins TRBV5-1 to TRBJ2-7, with 7 nucleotides matching TRBD1. This CDR3 contains 17 residues. Germline lookup yields CDR1 SGHRS and CDR2 YFSETQ. Unmatched junction bases numbered 17, after V lost 4 bases and J lost 4 bases. CDR3 residues: CASSPTLWEQGRYEQYF. The CDR3 nucleotides read TGCGCCAGCAGCCCCACCCTATGGGAACAGGGGCGGTACGAGCAGTACTTC.

This clonotype was detected only a few times. The chain recombines TRBV5-1 with TRBJ2-1, with a weak D call TRBD2 (5 bases). This CDR3 contains 13 residues. Between the trimmed V and J ends, which lost 4 bases and 5 bases, there was a span of 10 bases. CDR1 SGHRS and CDR2 YFSETQ come from the germline V gene. The CDR3 bases are TGCGCCAGCAGCAAAAGCGGAAACAATGAGCAGTTCTTC. Translating it yields CASSKSGNNEQFF.

This clonotype was observed a few times. This chain connects TRBV29-1 to TRBJ2-7; D might be TRBD1 (5 bases). In germline, CDR1 is SQVTM, CDR2 ANQGSEA. This CDR3 spans 12 amino acids. Trimming took off 6 bases at V and 3 bases at J, with 12 bases between the two ends. The CDR3 DNA sequence: TGCAGCGTCCGACAGAGCTACTACGAGCAGTACTTC. Translation: CSVRQSYYEQYF.

Concerning this clonotype: One end of the junction is discordant with germline, which a read error may explain. The rearrangement joins TRBV15 to TRBJ2-5; D gene unclear. CDR1 and CDR2 from the germline V gene are LNHNV and YYDKDF (reference sequence). The CDR3 sequence is 14 residues long. The CDR3 region is CATSKGNGLELRNF. The CDR3, as DNA: TGTGCCACCAGTAAGGGTAACGGGCTTGAGCTTAGGAACTTC.

This clonotype was counted many times. V and J are TRBV29-1 and TRBJ2-4; D possibly uses TRBD1 or TRBD2 (5 bases each). V was trimmed by 0 bases and J by 8 bases, leaving 8 bases between them. This CDR3 comprises 12 residues. Germline lookup yields CDR1 SQVTM and CDR2 ANQGSEA. The CDR3 DNA follows: TGCAGCGTTGAAGATGGGACCCACATTCAGTACTTC. Protein: CSVEDGTHIQYF.

The table lists this clonotype with a few counts. The V and J genes are TRBV9 and TRBJ2-1; the D gene is possibly TRBD2 (5 bases). The CDR3 length is 13 residues. V was clipped by 3 bases and J by 6 bases, with 10 bases between them. Germline V gene sequence: CDR1 SGDLS, CDR2 YYNGEE. As DNA, the CDR3 is TGTGCCAGCAGCGATGTACTAGTCAATGAGCAGTTCTTC. Its protein is CASSDVLVNEQFF.

The CDR3 reads CASSIASGTPYEQYF. The CDR3 region has the DNA TGTGCCAGTAGTATAGCGAGCGGGACCCCCTACGAGCAGTACTTC. The chain employs TRBV19 and TRBJ2-7, with 7 bases lining up with TRBD2. The CDR3 is made up of 15 amino acids. CDR1 and CDR2 from the germline V gene are LNHDA and SQIVND (reference sequence). V dropped 1 base and J dropped 2; count of bases not matched to a gene: 5. The full variable domain, its missing parts supplied by reference TRBV19 and TRBJ2-7, is DGGITQSPKYLFRKEGQNVTLSCEQNLNHDAMYWYRQDPGQGLRLIYYSQIVNDFQKGDIAEGYSVSREKKESFPLTVTSAQKNPTAFYLCASSIASGTPYEQYFGPGTRLTVT.

The chain carries TRBV27 and TRBJ2-1, with D perhaps TRBD1 or TRBD2 (6 bases each). Trimming left V 2 bases short and J 6 bases short, with 11 bases between. CDR3 length equals 14 residues. Germline loops: CDR1 MNHEY, CDR2 SMNVEV (reference sequence). This CDR3 reads CASSLRGLGNEQFF. The DNA of the CDR3 is TGTGCCAGCAGTTTACGGGGGCTCGGCAATGAGCAGTTCTTC.

This clonotype appeared a few times. The genes are TRBV6-6 and TRBJ2-1; D might be TRBD2 (7 bases). Germline lookup yields CDR1 MNHNY and CDR2 SVGAGI (reference sequence). The ends were cut back, 6 bases at V and 3 bases at J, with 18 bases in the middle. The CDR3 length is 16 residues. The DNA of the CDR3 is TGTGCCAGCAGGGCCAGGGAGGGGGGGGACTACAATGAGCAGTTCTTC. It is translated as CASRAREGGDYNEQFF.

There are a few counts of this clonotype. V gene TRBV6-5 combines with J gene TRBJ2-6; the D gene is possibly TRBD2 (5 bases). CDR3 length: 18 residues. Germline V CDR1 and CDR2: MNHEY, SVGAGI. Trimming shortened V by 7 bases and J by 1 base, and 20 bases separated the two germline ends. DNA of the CDR3: TGTGCCAGCACCAGCCGAGGGTTATATCCTTCTGGGGCCAACGTCCTGACTTTC. Its protein product is CASTSRGLYPSGANVLTF.

CDR3 loop: CASSRGTGVDEQFF. The DNA for the CDR3 is TGTGCCAGCAGCCGCGGGACAGGGGTCGATGAGCAGTTCTTC. The chain is built from TRBV11-3 and TRBJ2-1; TRBD1 matches 10 bases. The CDR3 loop spans 14 amino acids. Germline lookup yields CDR1 SGHNT and CDR2 YENEEA. Trimming took 5 bases from V and 8 from J; bases not matched to a gene: 6.

Points on this clonotype: Possible read error: a much larger clone is one base away. The genes are TRBV12-3 or TRBV12-4 and TRBJ2-7, with D tentatively TRBD2 (6 bases). The CDR3 is 15 amino acids. The chain's CDR3 is CASSSELSGVYVQYF. The CDR3 DNA reads as TGTGCCAGCAGTTCTGAGCTGTCGGGAGTCTACGTGCAGTACTTC.

This clonotype was counted between two and nine times. This chain links TRBV7-9 with TRBJ2-3, with D perhaps matching TRBD1 or TRBD2 (5 bases each). The germline V gene encodes CDR1 SEHNR and CDR2 FQNEAQ (reference sequence). Trimming took 8 bases from V and 5 from J, leaving 5 bases between them. There are 10 residues in the CDR3. Written as DNA, the CDR3 is TGTGCCAGCGGGGGAGATACGCAGTATTTT. Its translation: CASGGDTQYF.

This clonotype has only one observation. This clone may be a read error of a much larger clone one base away. V and J are TRBV20-1 and TRBJ2-7; D may correspond to TRBD1 or TRBD2 (5 bases each). Germline CDR1 is DFQATT and CDR2 is SNEGSKA (reference sequence). V lost 3 bases, J lost 1 base, and 16 bases lay in between. This CDR3 is 15 amino acids long. This chain's CDR3 is CSASWSGQTSYEQYF. DNA for the CDR3: TGCAGTGCTAGCTGGTCGGGGCAGACTTCCTACGAGCAGTACTTC.

This clonotype was counted a few times. The rearrangement links TRBV15 to TRBJ2-3; 7 positions agree with TRBD2. The V gene's germline CDR1 is LNHNV and CDR2 YYDKDF (reference sequence). CDR3 length: 15 residues. The V and J ends lost 6 bases and 2 bases, in that order; junction bases with no gene match: 8. The CDR3 spells CATSQSAGNTDTQYF. CDR3 in DNA: TGTGCCACCAGTCAATCAGCGGGGAACACAGATACGCAGTATTTT.

A few counts support this clonotype. The chain has TRBV6-1 and TRBJ2-3; D not certain. The CDR3 is made up of 12 amino acids. V dropped 5 bases and J dropped 3 bases, with 6 bases sitting between them. Germline CDR1 is MNHNS and CDR2 is SASEGT. The CDR3: CASSRQTDTQYF. CDR3 nucleotide sequence: TGTGCCAGCAGTAGGCAGACAGATACGCAGTATTTT.

This clonotype ranks as medium-sized (0.01 to 0.1%). The genes are TRBV6-5 and TRBJ1-6; D call uncertain. Trimming removed 5 bases at V and 7 bases at J, with 18 bases between. In germline, CDR1 is MNHEY, CDR2 SVGAGI. The CDR3 contains 16 residues. The DNA of the CDR3 is TGTGCCAGCAGTGAGACCGGGCCGGCGGGCAATTCACCCCTCCACTTT. It yields the protein CASSETGPAGNSPLHF.

In its sample, this clonotype was seen a few times. The V call is TRBV6-5, the J call TRBJ2-7; D is possibly TRBD1 (5 bases). This CDR3 is built from 12 residues. The germline gives CDR1 MNHEY, CDR2 SVGAGI. Between the trimmed V and J ends, which lost 6 bases and 0 bases, there was a span of 6 bases. CDR3 nucleotides: TGTGCCAGCAGCAGGGACTCCTACGAGCAGTACTTC. Its translation: CASSRDSYEQYF.

This clonotype is labeled medium-sized (0.01 to 0.1%). The chain combines TRBV29-1 with TRBJ1-4, with TRBD1 as a possible D gene (5 bases). CDR3 length: 17 residues. CDR1 is SQVTM, CDR2 ANQGSEA, per germline. The germline V and J ends were trimmed by 4 bases and 0 bases, with 18 bases remaining between them. CDR3 protein: CSVGLTVRGATNEKLFF. CDR3 coding DNA: TGCAGCGTTGGGCTTACCGTCCGAGGGGCAACTAATGAAAAACTGTTTTTT. The whole variable domain, filled in from reference TRBV29-1 and TRBJ1-4, reads SAVISQKPSRDICQRGTSLTIQCQVDSQVTMMFWYRQQPGQSLTLIATANQGSEATYESGFVIDKFPISRPNLTFSTLTVSNMSPEDSSIYLCSVGLTVRGATNEKLFFGSGTQLSVL.

This sequence joins TRBV10-1 and TRBJ2-3; 7 bases align to TRBD2. Germline V gene data show CDR1 as WNHNN and CDR2 as SYGVQD (reference sequence). The CDR3 covers 16 residues. V was pared by 3 bases and J by 1 base, with 7 bases of the junction left unmatched. The CDR3 DNA reads TGCGCCAGCAGTGAAAATCTAGCGGAAGGCACAGATACGCAGTATTTT. Protein: CASSENLAEGTDTQYF.

The chain employs TRBV6-5 and TRBJ2-3; 7 bases line up with TRBD2. The CDR3 runs 15 residues. Germline V gives CDR1 MNHEY, CDR2 SVGAGI. V gave up 2 bases and J gave up 3 bases; unmatched junction bases: 5. Here the CDR3 reads CASSYRGSGTDTQYF. As DNA, the CDR3 is TGTGCCAGCAGTTACCGCGGGAGTGGGACAGATACGCAGTATTTT.